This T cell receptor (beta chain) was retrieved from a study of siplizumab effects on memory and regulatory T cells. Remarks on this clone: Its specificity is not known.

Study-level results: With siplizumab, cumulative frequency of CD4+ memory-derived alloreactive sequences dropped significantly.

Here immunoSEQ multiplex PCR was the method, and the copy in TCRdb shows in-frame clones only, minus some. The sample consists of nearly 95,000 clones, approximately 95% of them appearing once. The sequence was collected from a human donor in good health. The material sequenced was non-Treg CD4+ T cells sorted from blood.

The CDR3 here is CASSLAAGAYEQYF. The CDR3 DNA is TGTGCCAGCAGCTTGGCCGCAGGGGCCTACGAGCAGTACTTC. V is TRBV5-6 and J is TRBJ2-7; TRBD1 might be the D (6 bases). V was shortened by 0 bases and J by 2 bases, with 9 bases between the two germline ends. The germline CDR1 and CDR2 sequences are SGHDT and YYEEEE. This CDR3 is built from 14 residues.